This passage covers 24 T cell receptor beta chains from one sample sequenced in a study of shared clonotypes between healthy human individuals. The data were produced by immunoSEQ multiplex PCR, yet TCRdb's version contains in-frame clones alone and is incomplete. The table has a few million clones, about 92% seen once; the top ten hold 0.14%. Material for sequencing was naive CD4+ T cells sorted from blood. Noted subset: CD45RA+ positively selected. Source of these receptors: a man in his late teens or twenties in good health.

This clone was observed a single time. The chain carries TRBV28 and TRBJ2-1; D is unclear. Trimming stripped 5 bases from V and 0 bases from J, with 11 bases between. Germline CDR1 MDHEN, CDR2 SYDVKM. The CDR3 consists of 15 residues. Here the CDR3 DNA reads TGTGCCAGCAGTCCCACCCTGGGCTCCTACAATGAGCAGTTCTTC. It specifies CASSPTLGSYNEQFF.

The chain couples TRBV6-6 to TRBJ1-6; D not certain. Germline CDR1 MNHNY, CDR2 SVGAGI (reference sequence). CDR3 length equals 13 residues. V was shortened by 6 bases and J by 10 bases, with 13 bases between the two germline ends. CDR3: CASRVGNGSPLHF. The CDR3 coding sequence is TGTGCCAGCAGGGTAGGGAACGGCTCACCCCTCCACTTT.

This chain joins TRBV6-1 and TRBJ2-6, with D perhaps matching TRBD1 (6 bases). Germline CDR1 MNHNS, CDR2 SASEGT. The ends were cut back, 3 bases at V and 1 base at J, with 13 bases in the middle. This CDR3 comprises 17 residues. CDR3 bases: TGTGCCAGCAGTGATTGGGGCAGGGGTTCTGGGGCCAACGTCCTGACTTTC. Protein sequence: CASSDWGRGSGANVLTF.

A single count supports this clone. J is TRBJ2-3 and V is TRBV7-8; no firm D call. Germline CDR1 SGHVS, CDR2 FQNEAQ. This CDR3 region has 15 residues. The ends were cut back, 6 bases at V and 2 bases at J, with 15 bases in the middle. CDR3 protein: CASSSDKQFTDTQYF. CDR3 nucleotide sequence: TGTGCCAGCAGTTCCGATAAACAGTTCACAGATACGCAGTATTTT.

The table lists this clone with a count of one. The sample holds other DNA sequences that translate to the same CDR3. The CDR3 reads CSASLAYEQYF. The CDR3 nucleotides are TGCAGTGCTAGCCTGGCCTACGAGCAGTACTTC. The rearrangement links TRBV20-1 to TRBJ2-7; D remains unclear. CDR1 DFQATT and CDR2 SNEGSKA come from the germline V gene (reference sequence). The CDR3 spans 11 residues. The ends were cut back, 3 bases at V and 2 bases at J, with 5 bases in the middle.

The CDR3 protein is CASSIDGVASEKLFF. The DNA of the CDR3 is TGTGCCAGTAGTATAGACGGGGTGGCTTCTGAAAAACTGTTTTTT. The chain joins TRBV19 to TRBJ1-4; D is unclear. Germline lookup yields CDR1 LNHDA and CDR2 SQIVND (reference sequence). CDR3 length: 15 amino acids. Trimming took off 0 bases at V and 7 bases at J, with 12 bases between the two ends.

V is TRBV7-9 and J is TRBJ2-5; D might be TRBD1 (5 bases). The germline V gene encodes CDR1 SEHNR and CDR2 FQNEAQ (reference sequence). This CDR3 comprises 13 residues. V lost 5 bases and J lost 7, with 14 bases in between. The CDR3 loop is CASSTGQGPTQYF. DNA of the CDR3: TGTGCCAGCAGCACCGGCCAGGGCCCGACCCAGTACTTC. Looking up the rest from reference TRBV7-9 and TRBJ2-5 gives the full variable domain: DTGVSQNPRHKITKRGQNVTFRCDPISEHNRLYWYRQTLGQGPEFLTYFQNEAQLEKSRLLSDRFSAERPKGSFSTLEIQRTEQGDSAMYLCASSTGQGPTQYFGPGTRLLVL.

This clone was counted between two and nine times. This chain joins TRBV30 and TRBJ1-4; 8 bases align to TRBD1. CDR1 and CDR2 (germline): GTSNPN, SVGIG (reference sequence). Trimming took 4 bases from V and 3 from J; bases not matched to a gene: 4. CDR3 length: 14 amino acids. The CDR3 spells CAWTLTGANEKLFF. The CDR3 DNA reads TGTGCCTGGACCTTGACAGGGGCTAATGAAAAACTGTTTTTT. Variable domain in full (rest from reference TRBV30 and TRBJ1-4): SQTIHQWPATLVQPVGSPLSLECTVEGTSNPNLYWYRQAAGRGLQLLFYSVGIGQISSEVPQNLSASRPQDRQFILSSKKLLLSDSGFYLCAWTLTGANEKLFFGSGTQLSVL.

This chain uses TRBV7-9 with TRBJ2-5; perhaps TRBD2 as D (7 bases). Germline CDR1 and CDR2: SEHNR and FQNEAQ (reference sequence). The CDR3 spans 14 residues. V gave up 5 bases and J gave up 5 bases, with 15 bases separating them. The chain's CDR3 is CASSPGGPGETQYF. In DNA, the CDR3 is TGTGCCAGCAGCCCCGGGGGGCCCGGGGAGACCCAGTACTTC.

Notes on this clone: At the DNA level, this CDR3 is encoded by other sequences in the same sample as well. The CDR3: CASSEQVTDTQYF. DNA for the CDR3: TGTGCCAGCAGTGAGCAGGTCACAGATACGCAGTATTTT. The rearrangement uses TRBV2 and TRBJ2-3; the D is unclear. This CDR3 contains 13 residues. Germline assignment: CDR1 SNHLY and CDR2 FYNNEI. The V end was cut by 3 bases, the J end by 2 bases, with 6 bases between.

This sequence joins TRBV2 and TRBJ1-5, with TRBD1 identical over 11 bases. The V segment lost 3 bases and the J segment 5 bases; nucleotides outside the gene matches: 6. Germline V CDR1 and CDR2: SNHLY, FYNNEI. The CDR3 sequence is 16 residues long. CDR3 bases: TGTGCCAGCAGTGAGGAGGGGACAGGGGGTCATCAGCCCCAGCATTTT. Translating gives CASSEEGTGGHQPQHF.

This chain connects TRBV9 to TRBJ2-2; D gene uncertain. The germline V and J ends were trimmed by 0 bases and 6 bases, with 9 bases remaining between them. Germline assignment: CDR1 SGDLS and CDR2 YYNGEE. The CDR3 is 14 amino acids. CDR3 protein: CASSVVVSPGELFF. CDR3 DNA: TGTGCCAGCAGCGTAGTAGTCTCCCCCGGGGAGCTGTTTTTT. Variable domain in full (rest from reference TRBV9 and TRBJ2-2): DSGVTQTPKHLITATGQRVTLRCSPRSGDLSVYWYQQSLDQGLQFLIQYYNGEERAKGNILERFSAQQFPDLHSELNLSSLELGDSALYFCASSVVVSPGELFFGEGSRLTVL.

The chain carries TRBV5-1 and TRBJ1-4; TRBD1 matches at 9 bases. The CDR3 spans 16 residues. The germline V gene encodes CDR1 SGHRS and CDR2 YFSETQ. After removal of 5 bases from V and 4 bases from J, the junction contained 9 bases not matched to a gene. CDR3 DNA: TGCGCCAGCAGTTTGACCCGGACAGGGGTTAATGAAAAACTGTTTTTT. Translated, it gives CASSLTRTGVNEKLFF.

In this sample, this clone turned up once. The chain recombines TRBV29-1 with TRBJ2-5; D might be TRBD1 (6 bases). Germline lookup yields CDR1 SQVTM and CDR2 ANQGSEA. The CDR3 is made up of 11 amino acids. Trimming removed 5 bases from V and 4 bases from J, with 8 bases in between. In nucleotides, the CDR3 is TGCAGCGTTACAGGGTTAGAGACCCAGTACTTC. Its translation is CSVTGLETQYF.

CDR3 DNA sequence: TGTGCCAGCAGCCTATTGACAGGAGAGAGGCAGCCCCAGCATTTT. Its protein product is CASSLLTGERQPQHF. This chain links TRBV6-6 with TRBJ1-5; maybe TRBD1 (6 bases). The germline V and J ends were trimmed by 6 bases and 7 bases, with 19 bases remaining between them. CDR1 and CDR2 (germline): MNHNY, SVGAGI (reference sequence). This CDR3 region has 15 residues.

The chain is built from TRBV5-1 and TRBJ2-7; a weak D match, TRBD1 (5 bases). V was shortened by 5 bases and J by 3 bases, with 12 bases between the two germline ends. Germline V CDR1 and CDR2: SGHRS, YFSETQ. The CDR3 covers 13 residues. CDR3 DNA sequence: TGCGCCAGCAGGCGAGGACAACTCTACGAGCAGTACTTC. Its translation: CASRRGQLYEQYF.

The CDR3 protein is CAWGNFRDSTNSGANVLTF. CDR3 nucleotides: TGTGCCTGGGGGAACTTCCGGGACAGCACTAACTCTGGGGCCAACGTCCTGACTTTC. The chain combines TRBV30 with TRBJ2-6, with TRBD1 matching over 7 bases. The length of the CDR3 is 19 residues. CDR1 and CDR2 from the germline V gene are GTSNPN and SVGIG (reference sequence). The ends lost 5 bases at V and 0 bases at J; junction bases unmatched: 16.

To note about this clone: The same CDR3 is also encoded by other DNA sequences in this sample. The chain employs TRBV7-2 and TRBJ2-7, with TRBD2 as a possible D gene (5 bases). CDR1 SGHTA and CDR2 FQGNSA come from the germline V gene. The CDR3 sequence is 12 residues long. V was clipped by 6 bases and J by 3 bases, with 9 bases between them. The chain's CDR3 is CASSPDYYEQYF. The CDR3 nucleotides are TGTGCCAGCAGTCCAGACTACTACGAGCAGTACTTC.

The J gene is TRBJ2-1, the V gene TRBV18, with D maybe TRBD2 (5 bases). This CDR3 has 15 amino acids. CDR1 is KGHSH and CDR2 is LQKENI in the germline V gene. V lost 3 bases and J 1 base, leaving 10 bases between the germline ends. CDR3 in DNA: TGTGCCAGCTCACCGGCCGGGAAATCCTACAATGAGCAGTTCTTC. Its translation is CASSPAGKSYNEQFF.

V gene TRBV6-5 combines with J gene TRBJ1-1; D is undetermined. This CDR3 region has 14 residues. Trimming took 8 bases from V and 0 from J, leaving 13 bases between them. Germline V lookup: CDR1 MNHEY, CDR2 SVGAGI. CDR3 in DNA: TGTGCCAGCCTCTCAGAGAATATGAACACTGAAGCTTTCTTT. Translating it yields CASLSENMNTEAFF.

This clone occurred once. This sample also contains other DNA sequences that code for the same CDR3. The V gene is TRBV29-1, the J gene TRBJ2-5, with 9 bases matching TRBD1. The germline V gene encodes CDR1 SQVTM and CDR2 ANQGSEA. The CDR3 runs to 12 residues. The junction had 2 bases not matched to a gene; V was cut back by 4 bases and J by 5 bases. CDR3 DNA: TGCAGCGTTGGGGACAGGGTGGAGACCCAGTACTTC. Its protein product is CSVGDRVETQYF.

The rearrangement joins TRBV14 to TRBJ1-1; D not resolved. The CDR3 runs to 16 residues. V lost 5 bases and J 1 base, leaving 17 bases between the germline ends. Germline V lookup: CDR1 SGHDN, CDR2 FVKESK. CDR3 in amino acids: CASSNTLSWANTEAFF. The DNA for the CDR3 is TGTGCCAGCAGCAACACCCTCAGCTGGGCGAACACTGAAGCTTTCTTT.

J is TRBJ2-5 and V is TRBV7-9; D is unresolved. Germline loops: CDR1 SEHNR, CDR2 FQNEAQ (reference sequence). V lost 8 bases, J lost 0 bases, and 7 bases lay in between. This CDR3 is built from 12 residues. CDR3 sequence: CASGRNQETQYF. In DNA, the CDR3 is TGTGCCAGCGGGCGGAACCAAGAGACCCAGTACTTC.

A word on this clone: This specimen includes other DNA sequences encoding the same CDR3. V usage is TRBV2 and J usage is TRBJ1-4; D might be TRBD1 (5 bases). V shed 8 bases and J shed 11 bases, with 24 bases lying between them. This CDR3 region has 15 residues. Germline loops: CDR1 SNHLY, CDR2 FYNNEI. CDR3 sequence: CASFDAPVLSGKLFF. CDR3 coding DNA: TGTGCCAGCTTTGACGCCCCTGTCCTTTCAGGGAAACTGTTTTTT.